The rows below give T cell receptor beta chains drawn from one sample of a study of Graves' ophthalmopathy and Graves' hyperthyroidism. In TCRdb, the multiplex PCR reads were re-called with MiXCR into one record per CDR3 protein. The sample holds about 740,000 distinct CDR3 sequences; 35% to 50% are singletons and the top ten take 44%. Specimen: peripheral blood. The receptors shown here come from an adult man with Graves' ophthalmopathy. Both conserved end residues are trimmed from each CDR3. The order of the fields is J gene, V gene, CDR3 protein.

J: TRBJ1-3
V: TRBV5-4
CDR3: ASSKSVSSGNTIY

J: TRBJ2-7
V: TRBV19
CDR3: ASSARRGLYEQY

J: TRBJ1-1
V: TRBV2
CDR3: ASTPAGVRNTEAF

J: TRBJ2-2
V: TRBV10-2
CDR3: ATSTGNTGELF

J: TRBJ2-2
V: TRBV5-5
CDR3: ASSPRAGSTGELF

J: TRBJ2-2
V: TRBV19
CDR3: ASRRPIRDWDLVGELF

J: TRBJ2-7
V: TRBV10-3
CDR3: ASSYLDGSGEQY

J: TRBJ2-7
V: TRBV7-8
CDR3: ASSPSGRAYEQY

J: TRBJ1-2
V: TRBV7-8
CDR3: ASSLSRAVSGYT

J: TRBJ1-1
V: TRBV11-2
CDR3: ASSLPGVNTEAF

J: TRBJ1-6
V: TRBV10-3
CDR3: AITRTPDNSPLH

J: TRBJ1-6
V: TRBV25-1
CDR3: ASSHLLNRTGVNSPLH

J: TRBJ1-6
V: TRBV12-3/TRBV12-4
CDR3: ASSLDPSPLH

J: TRBJ1-6
V: TRBV10-2
CDR3: ASSGEGYNSPLH

J: TRBJ1-1
V: TRBV5-5
CDR3: ASSLVLAVGQHPEAF

J: TRBJ2-7
V: TRBV12-3/TRBV12-4
CDR3: ASRRQGLSEQY

J: TRBJ1-1
V: TRBV28
CDR3: ASSLFGRNTEAF

J: TRBJ1-2
V: TRBV12-3/TRBV12-4
CDR3: ASSNDGPFNYGYT

J: TRBJ1-1
V: TRBV7-9
CDR3: ASSSIGQGNTEAF

J: TRBJ1-2
V: TRBV12-3/TRBV12-4
CDR3: ASSQELYGYT

J: TRBJ2-7
V: TRBV20-1
CDR3: SASSSGRAVLGSEQY

J: TRBJ1-1
V: TRBV9
CDR3: ASSPGASNTEAF

J: TRBJ1-5
V: TRBV10-3
CDR3: AISARDRSQPQH

J: TRBJ1-5
V: TRBV5-5
CDR3: ASSPTADNHNQPQH

J: TRBJ2-5
V: TRBV20-1
CDR3: SARGQQETQY

J: TRBJ2-3
V: TRBV20-1
CDR3: SANVMGGWDTQY

J: TRBJ1-6
V: TRBV12-3/TRBV12-4
CDR3: ASSSRQGINSPLH

J: TRBJ2-2
V: TRBV15
CDR3: ATSRDVGYTGELF

J: TRBJ2-2
V: TRBV7-9
CDR3: ASSLRLAQSLTGELF

J: TRBJ1-2
V: TRBV25-1
CDR3: ASSEMASARGYT

J: TRBJ2-5
V: TRBV11-2
CDR3: ASSFGIAGDQETQY

J: TRBJ1-2
V: TRBV6-1
CDR3: ASSDLGVYT

J: TRBJ2-5
V: TRBV29-1
CDR3: SVARGVQETQY

J: TRBJ1-6
V: TRBV25-1
CDR3: ASSLEGGSFDSPLH

J: TRBJ2-3
V: TRBV20-1
CDR3: SATGGRYTQY